This TCR beta chain emerged from a study of cytotoxic CD8 clonotypes in ibrutinib-treated CLL. Clones were sequenced by immunoSEQ multiplex PCR, and TCRdb holds only the in-frame ones, with some missing. The data show approximately 120,000 clones, with approximately 58% seen just once and more than 35% held by the top ten. CDR1 is MNHNS, CDR2 SASEGT, per germline. This CDR3 has 13 residues. The V gene lost 5 bases and the J gene lost 7 bases, with 14 bases spanning the gap. The genes are TRBV6-1 and TRBJ1-2; D possibly corresponds to TRBD1 (6 bases). This sample comprised PBMCs, obtained after 24 months of ibrutinib treatment. The source is a human donor with chronic lymphocytic leukemia. The CDR3 nucleotides read TGTGCCAGCAGTCGGGAGGGGGTGAGTGGCTACACCTTC. It encodes CASSREGVSGYTF.